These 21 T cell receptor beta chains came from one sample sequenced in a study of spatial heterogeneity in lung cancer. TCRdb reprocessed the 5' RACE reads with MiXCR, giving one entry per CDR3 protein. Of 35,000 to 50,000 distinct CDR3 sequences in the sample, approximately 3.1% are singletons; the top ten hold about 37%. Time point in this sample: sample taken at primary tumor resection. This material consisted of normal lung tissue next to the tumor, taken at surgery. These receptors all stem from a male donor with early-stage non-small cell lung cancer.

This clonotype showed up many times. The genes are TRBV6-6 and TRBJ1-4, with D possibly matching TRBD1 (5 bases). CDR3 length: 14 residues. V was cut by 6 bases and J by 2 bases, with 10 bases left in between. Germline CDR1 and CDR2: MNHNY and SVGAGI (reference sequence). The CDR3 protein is CASSSGSTNEKLFF. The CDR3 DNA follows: TGTGCCAGCAGCTCAGGGTCCACTAATGAAAAACTGTTTTTT.

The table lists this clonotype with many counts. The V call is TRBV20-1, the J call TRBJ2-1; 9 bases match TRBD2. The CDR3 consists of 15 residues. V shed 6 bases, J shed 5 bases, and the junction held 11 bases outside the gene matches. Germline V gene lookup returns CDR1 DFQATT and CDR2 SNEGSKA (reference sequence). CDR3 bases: TGCAGTGCCACAGGGTTAGCGGGGGATGACAATGAGCAGTTCTTC. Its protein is CSATGLAGDDNEQFF.

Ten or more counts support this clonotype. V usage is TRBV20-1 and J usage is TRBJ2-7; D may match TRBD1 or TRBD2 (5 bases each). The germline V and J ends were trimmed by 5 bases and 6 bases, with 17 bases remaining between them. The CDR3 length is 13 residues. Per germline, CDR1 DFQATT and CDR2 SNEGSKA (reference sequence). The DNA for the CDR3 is TGCAGTGCTGAGAGACTATGGGGCTCCGAGCAGTACTTC. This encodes CSAERLWGSEQYF.

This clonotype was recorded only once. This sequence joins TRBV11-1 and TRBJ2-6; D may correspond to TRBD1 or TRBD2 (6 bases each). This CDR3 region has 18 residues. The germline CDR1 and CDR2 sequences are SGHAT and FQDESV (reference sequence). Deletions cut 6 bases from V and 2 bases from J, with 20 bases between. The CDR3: CASRPNQRRGPGANVLTF. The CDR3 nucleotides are TGTGCCAGCAGGCCGAACCAGAGACGGGGGCCTGGGGCCAACGTCCTGACTTTC.

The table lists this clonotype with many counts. CDR3: CASSRDGRSLDEQFF. CDR3 nucleotide sequence: TGTGCCAGCAGCAGAGACGGGAGGAGTTTGGATGAGCAGTTCTTC. The chain uses TRBV7-2 and TRBJ2-1; 7 bases agree with TRBD2. The CDR3 runs to 15 residues. The V gene end was trimmed by 5 bases and the J gene end by 8 bases; junction bases not matched to a gene: 12. Germline CDR1 is SGHTA and CDR2 is FQGNSA.

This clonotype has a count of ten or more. CDR3 in amino acids: CASSYFHRRGSGANVLTF. CDR3 nucleotides: TGTGCCAGCAGTTACTTTCACCGGAGGGGGTCCGGGGCCAACGTCCTGACTTTC. This rearrangement joins TRBV6-5 to TRBJ2-6; the D gene could be TRBD1 or TRBD2 (6 bases each). Germline V gene data show CDR1 as MNHEY and CDR2 as SVGAGI. Deletions cut 1 base from V and 4 bases from J, with 17 bases between. The CDR3 sequence is 18 residues long.

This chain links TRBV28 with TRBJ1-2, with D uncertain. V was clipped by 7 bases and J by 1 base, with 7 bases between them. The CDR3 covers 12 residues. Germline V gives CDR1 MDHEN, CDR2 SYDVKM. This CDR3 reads CASMADNYGYTF. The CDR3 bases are TGTGCCAGCATGGCGGATAACTATGGCTACACCTTC.

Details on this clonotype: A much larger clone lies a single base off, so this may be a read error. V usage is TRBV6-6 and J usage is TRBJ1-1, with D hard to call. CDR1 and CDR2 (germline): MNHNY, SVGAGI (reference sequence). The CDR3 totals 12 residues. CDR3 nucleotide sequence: TGTACCAGCAGTTATCTTCGGACTGAAGCTTTCTTT. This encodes CTSSYLRTEAFF.

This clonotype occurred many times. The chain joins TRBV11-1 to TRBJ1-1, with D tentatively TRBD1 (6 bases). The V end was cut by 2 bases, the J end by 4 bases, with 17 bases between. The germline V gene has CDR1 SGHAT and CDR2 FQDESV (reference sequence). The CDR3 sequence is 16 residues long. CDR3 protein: CASSLNQGLRGTEAFF. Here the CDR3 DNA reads TGTGCCAGCAGCTTAAATCAGGGGCTAAGAGGCACTGAAGCTTTCTTT. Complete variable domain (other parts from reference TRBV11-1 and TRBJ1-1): EAEVAQSPRYKITEKSQAVAFWCDPISGHATLYWYRQILGQGPELLVQFQDESVVDDSQLPKDRFSAERLKGVDSTLKIQPAELGDSAMYLCASSLNQGLRGTEAFFGQGTRLTVV.

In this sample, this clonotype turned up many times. CDR3 sequence: CASSGGTSGSLYEQYF. CDR3 DNA: TGTGCCAGCAGTGGTGGGACTAGCGGGAGTCTGTACGAGCAGTACTTC. V is TRBV2 and J is TRBJ2-7; 14 bases are a match to TRBD2. CDR3 length: 16 residues. The trim removed 4 bases at V and 4 bases at J, leaving 6 bases unmatched. Germline V CDR1 and CDR2: SNHLY, FYNNEI.

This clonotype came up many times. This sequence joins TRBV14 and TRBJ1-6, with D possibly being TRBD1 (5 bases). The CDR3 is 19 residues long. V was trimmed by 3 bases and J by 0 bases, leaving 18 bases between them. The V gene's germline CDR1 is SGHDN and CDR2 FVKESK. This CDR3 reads CASSQGLGRLSSYNSPLHF. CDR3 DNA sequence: TGTGCCAGCAGCCAGGGACTTGGACGGCTTAGCTCCTATAATTCACCCCTCCACTTT.

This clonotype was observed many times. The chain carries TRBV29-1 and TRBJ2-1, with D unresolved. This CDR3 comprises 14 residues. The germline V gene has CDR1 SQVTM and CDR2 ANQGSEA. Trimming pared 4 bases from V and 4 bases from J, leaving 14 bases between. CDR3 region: CSVVPQNLYNEQFF. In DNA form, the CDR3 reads TGCAGCGTTGTTCCCCAAAATCTTTACAATGAGCAGTTCTTC.

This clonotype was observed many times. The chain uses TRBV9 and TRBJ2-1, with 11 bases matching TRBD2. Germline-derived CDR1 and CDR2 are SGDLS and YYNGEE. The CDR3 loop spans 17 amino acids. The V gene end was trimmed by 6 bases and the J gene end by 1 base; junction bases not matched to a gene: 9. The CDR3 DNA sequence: TGTGCCAGCATCAGTATCTTAGCGGGAGGGTCCTACAATGAGCAGTTCTTC. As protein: CASISILAGGSYNEQFF.

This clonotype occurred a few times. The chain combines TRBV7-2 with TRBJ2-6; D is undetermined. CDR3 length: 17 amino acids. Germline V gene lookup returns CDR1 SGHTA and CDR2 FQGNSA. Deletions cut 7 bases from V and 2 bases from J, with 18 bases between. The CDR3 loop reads CASTRRTLGTGANVLTF. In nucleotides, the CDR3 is TGTGCCAGCACCCGGCGAACATTAGGGACTGGGGCCAACGTCCTGACTTTC.

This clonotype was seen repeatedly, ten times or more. The CDR3 DNA reads TGTGCCAGCAGCTTACAGGGGCGGACCTACAATGAGCAGTTCTTC. Encoded protein: CASSLQGRTYNEQFF. The chain couples TRBV7-6 to TRBJ2-1, with D perhaps matching TRBD1 (6 bases). The V and J ends lost 2 bases and 2 bases respectively, with 10 bases between them. The CDR3 spans 15 residues. CDR1 is SGHVS and CDR2 is FNYEAQ in the germline V gene.

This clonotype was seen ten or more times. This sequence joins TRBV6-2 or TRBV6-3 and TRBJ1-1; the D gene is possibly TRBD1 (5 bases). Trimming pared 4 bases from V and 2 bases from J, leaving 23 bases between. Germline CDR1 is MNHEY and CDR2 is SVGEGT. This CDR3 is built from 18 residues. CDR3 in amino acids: CASSSSAGRRMRNTEAFF. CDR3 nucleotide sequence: TGTGCCAGCAGTTCTTCAGCAGGGCGTAGGATGAGAAACACTGAAGCTTTCTTT.

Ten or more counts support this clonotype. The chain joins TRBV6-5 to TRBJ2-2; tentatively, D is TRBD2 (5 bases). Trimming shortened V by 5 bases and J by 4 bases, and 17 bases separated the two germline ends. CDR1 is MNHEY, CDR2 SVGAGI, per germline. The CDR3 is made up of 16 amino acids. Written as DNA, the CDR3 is TGTGCCAGCAGTAAAACCCGGGGAGAGGGCACCGGGGAGCTGTTTTTT. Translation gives CASSKTRGEGTGELFF.

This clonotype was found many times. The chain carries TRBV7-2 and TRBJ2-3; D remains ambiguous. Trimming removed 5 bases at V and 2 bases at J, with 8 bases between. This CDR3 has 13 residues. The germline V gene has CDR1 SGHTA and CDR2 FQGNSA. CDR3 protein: CASSASTTDTQYF. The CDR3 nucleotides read TGTGCCAGCAGCGCGAGTACCACAGATACGCAGTATTTT.

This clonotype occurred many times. CDR3 protein: CASSVAARGLSGELFF. The DNA for the CDR3 is TGTGCCAGCAGCGTAGCGGCCAGGGGCCTGTCCGGGGAGCTGTTTTTT. The V gene is TRBV9, the J gene TRBJ2-2; weak D call: TRBD1 (6 bases). Trimming shortened V by 0 bases and J by 6 bases, and 15 bases separated the two germline ends. CDR3 length equals 16 residues. Germline-derived CDR1 and CDR2 are SGDLS and YYNGEE.

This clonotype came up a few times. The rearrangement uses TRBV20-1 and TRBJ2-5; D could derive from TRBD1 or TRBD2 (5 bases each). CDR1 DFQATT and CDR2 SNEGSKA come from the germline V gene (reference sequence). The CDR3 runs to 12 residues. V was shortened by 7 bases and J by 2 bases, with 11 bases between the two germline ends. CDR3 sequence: CSVPGPQETQYF. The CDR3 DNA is TGCAGTGTCCCGGGACCTCAAGAGACCCAGTACTTC.

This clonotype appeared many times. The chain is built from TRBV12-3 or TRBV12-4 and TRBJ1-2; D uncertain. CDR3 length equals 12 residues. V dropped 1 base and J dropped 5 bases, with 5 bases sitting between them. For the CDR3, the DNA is TGTGCCAGCAGTTTAGAGGGTTATGGCTACACCTTC. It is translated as CASSLEGYGYTF.